These 10 T cell receptor beta chains originate from one sample sequenced in a study of cytomegalovirus exposure and HLA in healthy donors. In the PCR, 60 Vbeta and 13 Jbeta primers were used. Measured with immunoSEQ multiplex PCR; TCRdb has only the in-frame clones, and not every one. The sample consists of tens of thousands of clones, about 71% of them appearing once. Sequenced: PBMCs. These receptors originate from a woman in her 50s in good health and CMV-seropositive.

This chain uses TRBV28 with TRBJ1-2; possible D gene TRBD1, 5 bases. V lost 5 bases and J lost 8, with 12 bases in between. CDR1 and CDR2 (germline): MDHEN, SYDVKM. The CDR3 sequence is 12 residues long. The CDR3 nucleotides read TGTGCCAGCAGTCCCCTAACAGGAGGCTACACCTTC. It yields the protein CASSPLTGGYTF.

This clone occurred many times. The rearrangement links TRBV27 to TRBJ1-2, with TRBD1 matching over 9 bases. V lost 5 bases, J lost 3 bases, and 4 bases stayed unmatched. Per the germline V gene, CDR1 is MNHEY and CDR2 is SMNVEV (reference sequence). This CDR3 is built from 14 residues. CDR3 protein: CASSKDRGHYGYTF. The CDR3 bases are TGTGCCAGCAGTAAGGACAGGGGACACTATGGCTACACCTTC.

This sequence joins TRBV18 and TRBJ1-1; D is unclear. This CDR3 is built from 14 residues. With 3 bases removed from V and 5 bases from J, the gap between germline ends came to 13 bases. Germline assignment: CDR1 KGHSH and CDR2 LQKENI. The CDR3 sequence: CASSPNRGETEAFF. In nucleotides, the CDR3 is TGTGCCAGCTCACCCAACCGTGGGGAGACTGAAGCTTTCTTT.

The V call is TRBV28, the J call TRBJ1-5; D gene unclear. This CDR3 is built from 15 residues. The germline V gene encodes CDR1 MDHEN and CDR2 SYDVKM. Deletions cut 6 bases from V and 0 bases from J, with 12 bases between. CDR3 in amino acids: CASRKSYNSNQPQHF. DNA of the CDR3: TGTGCCAGCAGGAAGTCATACAATAGCAATCAGCCCCAGCATTTT.

The chain combines TRBV7-2 with TRBJ1-6; 9 positions agree with TRBD1. Per the germline V gene, CDR1 is SGHTA and CDR2 is FQGNSA. CDR3 size: 16 residues. V dropped 4 bases and J dropped 8; count of bases not matched to a gene: 9. This CDR3 is CASSSQGASHHSPLHF. The CDR3 nucleotides read TGTGCCAGCAGCTCACAGGGGGCCAGCCATCATTCACCCCTCCACTTT. Full variable domain (remainder filled in from reference TRBV7-2 and TRBJ1-6): GAGVSQSPSNKVTEKGKDVELRCDPISGHTALYWYRQSLGQGLEFLIYFQGNSAPDKSGLPSDRFSAERTGGSVSTLTIQRTQQEDSAVYLCASSSQGASHHSPLHFGNGTRLTVT.

The chain carries TRBV5-8 and TRBJ2-1, with 8 bases matching TRBD1. Germline V gene lookup returns CDR1 SGHTS and CDR2 YDEGEE. The ends lost 4 bases at V and 3 bases at J; junction bases unmatched: 15. This CDR3 region has 18 residues. The CDR3 protein is CASSHYGTGWALYNEQFF. The CDR3 bases are TGTGCCAGCAGCCATTATGGGACAGGATGGGCTCTCTACAATGAGCAGTTCTTC. Drawing the rest from reference TRBV5-8 and TRBJ2-1, the complete variable domain is EAGVTQSPTHLIKTRGQQATLRCSPISGHTSVYWYQQALGLGLQFLLWYDEGEERNRGNFPPRFSGRQFPNYSSELNVNALELEDSALYLCASSHYGTGWALYNEQFFGPGTRLTVL.

A single count supports this clone. The chain carries TRBV19 and TRBJ1-2; D perhaps matches TRBD1 (5 bases). The V end lost 4 bases, the J end lost 1 base, and 13 bases lay between the germline ends. CDR3 length equals 15 residues. Germline V lookup: CDR1 LNHDA, CDR2 SQIVND (reference sequence). DNA of the CDR3: TGTGCCAGTAGTAATAGGACAAAAGATAACTATGGCTACACCTTC. This translates into CASSNRTKDNYGYTF.

The V and J genes are TRBV6-4 and TRBJ1-1, with D hard to call. Germline V gives CDR1 MRHNA, CDR2 SNTAGT. The length of the CDR3 is 14 residues. The germline V and J ends were trimmed by 6 bases and 4 bases, with 15 bases remaining between them. CDR3 nucleotide sequence: TGTGCCAGCAGGAAAACGGAGGACGGCACTGAAGCTTTCTTT. It yields the protein CASRKTEDGTEAFF.

V usage is TRBV10-3 and J usage is TRBJ1-5; no definite D call. The CDR3 has 17 residues. Germline loops: CDR1 ENHRY, CDR2 SYGVKD. With 2 bases removed from V and 0 bases from J, the gap between germline ends came to 14 bases. CDR3 residues: CAISESQAAYSNQPQHF. CDR3 DNA sequence: TGTGCCATCAGTGAGAGTCAGGCCGCCTATAGCAATCAGCCCCAGCATTTT.

The V gene is TRBV28, the J gene TRBJ2-1; 8 nucleotides align to TRBD2. CDR3 length: 16 residues. Losses at the gene ends were 2 bases for V and 7 bases for J; bases not matched to a gene: 10. CDR1 MDHEN and CDR2 SYDVKM come from the germline V gene. CDR3 residues: CASSLGFASGSNEQFF. As DNA, the CDR3 is TGTGCCAGCAGTTTAGGTTTCGCTAGCGGGTCTAATGAGCAGTTCTTC. Supplemented by reference TRBV28 and TRBJ2-1, the full variable domain reads DVKVTQSSRYLVKRTGEKVFLECVQDMDHENMFWYRQDPGLGLRLIYFSYDVKMKEKGDIPEGYSVSREKKERFSLILESASTNQTSMYLCASSLGFASGSNEQFFGPGTRLTVL.